The source of this T cell receptor beta chain is a study of blood T cell repertoires in COVID-19. As for the study in general: COVID-19 samples from acute and convalescent phases originated in the United States, Italy and Spain. PBMCs, B-cell-depleted T cells, or T cells provided the cDNA or gDNA that made up the material.

Per the authors' pipeline: Estimation of nucleated cell counts relied on the amplification of reference gene primers. The protocol was immunoSEQ multiplex PCR, while the TCRdb copy is restricted to in-frame clones and leaves out a portion. The V and J calls and clone size are taken from that table; D and trimming were inferred from the DNA. Among fewer than 150,000 clones listed, approximately 83% were seen once. This clone appeared a few times. Between the trimmed V and J ends, which lost 5 bases and 4 bases, there was a span of 14 bases. Germline lookup yields CDR1 ENHRY and CDR2 SYGVKD. The CDR3 covers 15 residues.

This rearrangement joins TRBV10-3 to TRBJ2-2; D is perhaps TRBD1 (7 bases). The source of this sequence is a woman aged 45-65 years who had recovered from COVID-19. Specimen: peripheral blood. The CDR3 here is CAISQGQEGTGELFF. In nucleotides, the CDR3 is TGTGCCATCAGTCAAGGACAGGAGGGCACCGGGGAGCTGTTTTTT.